One and the same sample provided the 13 T cell receptor beta chains below, sequenced in a study of T-cell reconstitution after alpha-beta-depleted transplantation in children. For TCRbeta, the library was prepared with unique molecular identifiers. TCRdb re-called the PCR reads with MiXCR, one entry per CDR3 protein. The sample consists of 530,000 or so distinct CDR3 sequences, 20% to 30% of them appearing once. Specimen: PBMCs, collected before TCRalphabeta/CD19-depleted stem cell transplant. The receptors originated from a boy in the first two years of life with Wiskott-Aldrich syndrome, due to receive a stem cell transplant.

The chain joins TRBV5-1 to TRBJ2-7, with D possibly TRBD2 on 6 matching bases. Trimming removed 3 bases from V and 3 bases from J, with 19 bases in between. The germline V gene has CDR1 SGHRS and CDR2 YFSETQ. The CDR3 length is 16 residues. The CDR3 here is CASSWASRGGIYEQYF. The CDR3 coding sequence is TGCGCCAGCAGCTGGGCGAGTAGGGGAGGCATCTACGAGCAGTACTTC.

This clonotype was seen more than once but under ten times. CDR3 coding DNA: TGTGCCAGCAGCCCTCCGGGGACTAGCGGAATCTACGAGCAGTACTTC. Its protein is CASSPPGTSGIYEQYF. The chain couples TRBV7-2 to TRBJ2-7; the match to TRBD2 covers 11 bases. The CDR3 is 16 residues long. J lost 3 bases, V lost 5 bases, and 9 bases had no gene match. Germline V gene lookup returns CDR1 SGHTA and CDR2 FQGNSA.

The chain uses TRBV10-3 and TRBJ2-6, with 8 positions matching TRBD1. J gave up 1 base and V 8 bases, and 13 bases lay outside the gene matches. The CDR3 has 18 residues. CDR1 and CDR2 (germline): ENHRY, SYGVKD. The CDR3, as DNA: TGTGCCATCGCGGACAGGGAATTCCCTCTGTCTGGGGCCAACGTCCTGACTTTC. Translating gives CAIADREFPLSGANVLTF.

This clonotype was seen more than once but under ten times. The rearrangement links TRBV14 to TRBJ2-5; D is uncertain. This CDR3 comprises 14 residues. V lost 1 base and J 5 bases, leaving 11 bases between the germline ends. Germline V lookup: CDR1 SGHDN, CDR2 FVKESK. In nucleotides, the CDR3 is TGTGCCAGCAGCCAAGTCGCGCTTCTGGAGACCCAGTACTTC. It yields the protein CASSQVALLETQYF.

This clonotype occurred a few times. This chain uses TRBV4-2 with TRBJ2-7; D might be TRBD1 or TRBD2, each matching 5 bases. V was trimmed by 4 bases and J by 2 bases, leaving 18 bases between them. The CDR3 sequence is 16 residues long. Germline V gene lookup returns CDR1 LGHNA and CDR2 YNFKEQ. CDR3 protein: CASSPGRTAATYEQYF. CDR3 in DNA: TGTGCCAGCAGCCCGGGACGGACCGCCGCGACCTACGAGCAGTACTTC.

CDR3 residues: CASSPFRQEPDTQYF. The CDR3, as DNA: TGTGCCAGCAGCCCCTTTAGACAGGAGCCAGATACGCAGTATTTT. The chain joins TRBV7-9 to TRBJ2-3; tentatively, D is TRBD1 (6 bases). The CDR3 runs 15 residues. The germline V gene has CDR1 SEHNR and CDR2 FQNEAQ (reference sequence). Deletions cut 5 bases from V and 4 bases from J, with 16 bases between. The entire variable domain, with the rest obtained from reference TRBV7-9 and TRBJ2-3, is as follows: DTGVSQNPRHKITKRGQNVTFRCDPISEHNRLYWYRQTLGQGPEFLTYFQNEAQLEKSRLLSDRFSAERPKGSFSTLEIQRTEQGDSAMYLCASSPFRQEPDTQYFGPGTRLTVL.

This clonotype was picked up a small number of times. The chain combines TRBV28 with TRBJ1-1; no clear D. The CDR3 contains 16 residues. V lost 3 bases and J lost 5, with 19 bases in between. CDR1 is MDHEN, CDR2 SYDVKM, per germline. CDR3 DNA sequence: TGTGCCAGCAGTTTCCCCATTCCGAGGGAAACGACTGAAGCTTTCTTT. Its translation: CASSFPIPRETTEAFF.

The chain is built from TRBV7-9 and TRBJ1-1, with TRBD1 as a possible D gene (6 bases). The germline V gene has CDR1 SEHNR and CDR2 FQNEAQ (reference sequence). The CDR3 is 17 amino acids. V dropped 5 bases and J dropped 0 bases, with 19 bases sitting between them. Written as DNA, the CDR3 is TGTGCCAGCAGCGAGGGAGGGACACTTTTAATGAACACTGAAGCTTTCTTT. It yields the protein CASSEGGTLLMNTEAFF.

This clonotype was counted a few times. The rearrangement links TRBV30 to TRBJ2-5; 7 nucleotides match TRBD2. The CDR3 covers 13 residues. Germline CDR1 and CDR2: GTSNPN and SVGIG (reference sequence). The V gene end was trimmed by 5 bases and the J gene end by 4 bases; junction bases not matched to a gene: 7. As DNA, the CDR3 is TGTGCCTGGGTTGTGGGCGGGGGAGAGACCCAGTACTTC. It specifies CAWVVGGGETQYF.

This clonotype was seen a few times. This sequence joins TRBV2 and TRBJ2-1, with a tentative D call TRBD1 (6 bases). The germline V and J ends were trimmed by 6 bases and 3 bases, with 12 bases remaining between them. Looked up from germline, CDR1 is SNHLY and CDR2 is FYNNEI. The CDR3 sequence is 14 residues long. CDR3 region: CASSPDRFYNEQFF. The CDR3 DNA reads as TGTGCCAGCAGCCCGGACAGATTCTACAATGAGCAGTTCTTC. The full variable domain, its missing parts supplied by reference TRBV2 and TRBJ2-1, is EPEVTQTPSHQVTQMGQEVILRCVPISNHLYFYWYRQILGQKVEFLVSFYNNEISEKSEIFDDQFSVERPDGSNFTLKIRSTKLEDSAMYFCASSPDRFYNEQFFGPGTRLTVL.

V and J are TRBV4-2 and TRBJ2-7; D tentatively reads TRBD1 or TRBD2 (5 bases each). Trimming took off 4 bases at V and 0 bases at J, with 16 bases between the two ends. The V gene's germline CDR1 is LGHNA and CDR2 YNFKEQ. The CDR3 totals 16 residues. CDR3 coding DNA: TGTGCCAGCAGCCGGTATTTTGGGGACCGCTCCTACGAGCAGTACTTC. Amino acids: CASSRYFGDRSYEQYF.

This rearrangement joins TRBV20-1 to TRBJ2-3; 10 nucleotides match TRBD1. This CDR3 region has 15 residues. The germline V gene encodes CDR1 DFQATT and CDR2 SNEGSKA (reference sequence). The trim removed 8 bases at V and 11 bases at J, leaving 19 bases unmatched. The CDR3 sequence: CSLNTGTGVAQGQYF. CDR3 DNA: TGCAGTCTGAACACCGGGACAGGGGTAGCTCAGGGGCAGTATTTT.

The rearrangement uses TRBV24-1 and TRBJ2-2; no firm D call. CDR3 length equals 16 residues. The V gene's germline CDR1 is KGHDR and CDR2 SFDVKD. Deletions cut 6 bases from V and 1 base from J, with 14 bases between. CDR3 DNA sequence: TGTGCCACCAGTACCTGGGTCCCTTTGAACACCGGGGAGCTGTTTTTT. It codes for CATSTWVPLNTGELFF.